This TCR beta chain is drawn from a study of CD8+CD57+ T cells in acquired aplastic anemia. Study-wide context: Sorted CD4+ and CD8+ cells gave an average of roughly 3.3 ug of DNA. Healthy donors averaged approximately 11 million reads for CD4+ cells.

Trimming at V came to 7 bases and at J to 8 bases, leaving 13 bases not matched to a gene. CDR3 length equals 15 residues. In germline, CDR1 is LNHDA, CDR2 SQIVND (reference sequence). Overall study findings and caveats: The CD8+ Simpson's diversity of patients and controls was not significantly different. Researchers report that twenty-nine CD8+ CDR3 sequences appeared in both patients and controls.

Turning to this clonotype: Its antigen is currently unknown.

Profiles of TCR beta VDJ and CDR3 were generated from a genomic DNA template. Each CDR3 protein gets one entry after TCRdb re-called the reads with MiXCR. The sample has some 190,000 distinct CDR3 sequences, approximately 46% seen once. What was sequenced was sorted CD4+, CD8+, or CD8+CD57+ T cells (not recorded which) from PBMCs. This receptor was identified in a human donor in good health. The V gene is TRBV19, the J gene TRBJ2-1, with TRBD2 matching over 8 bases. DNA for the CDR3: TGTGCCAGTAAGTGGCGGGAGGAAGTTGTCGATGAGCAGTTCTTC. Translated: CASKWREEVVDEQFF.